Each of the 30 T cell receptor beta chains below was sequenced from the same sample in a study of cytomegalovirus exposure and HLA in healthy donors (dated by TCRdb to about 2017). Libraries were prepared through the immunoSEQ multiplex PCR assay. For the multiplex PCR, a mixture combining 60 forward primers for TCR Vbeta segments and 13 reverse primers for TCR Jbeta segments was used. The table comes from immuneACCESS by way of TCRdb, which keeps in-frame sequences with V and J called. Part of the clones is missing from these tables; in studies checked, under half for an unresolved V gene and the rest for unknown reasons. The sample table holds tens of thousands of clones, of which under 85% were seen once. In total, the top ten clones hold around 1.4% of the sample. The sequenced sample was PBMCs. All receptors come from a male donor in good health and CMV-seronegative.

The chain combines TRBV19 with TRBJ2-1, with a weak D call TRBD1 (6 bases). The CDR3 runs to 15 residues. With 6 bases removed from V and 2 bases from J, the gap between germline ends came to 14 bases. Germline CDR1 reads LNHDA; CDR2 reads SQIVND (reference sequence). The CDR3 region has the DNA TGTGCCAGTAGAACACAGGGATACGCCTACAATGAGCAGTTCTTC. Translation: CASRTQGYAYNEQFF.

The rearrangement joins TRBV29-1 to TRBJ2-5; 9 positions agree with TRBD1. The end of the DNA fits TRBJ2-7 better, so the J call may be wrong. Germline V gene lookup returns CDR1 SQVTM and CDR2 ANQGSEA. This CDR3 comprises 14 residues. In nucleotides, the CDR3 is TGCAGCGTTGAGGGGACAGGGCCAGGTGACGAGCAGTACTTC. This encodes CSVEGTGPGDEQYF.

This chain joins TRBV4-3 and TRBJ2-3; D is uncertain. There are 15 residues in the CDR3. The V gene's germline CDR1 is LGHNA and CDR2 YSLEER. Trimming stripped 3 bases from V and 5 bases from J, with 15 bases between. CDR3 sequence: CASSQSPGSKDTQYF. The CDR3 coding sequence is TGCGCCAGCAGCCAGTCCCCGGGTTCCAAAGATACGCAGTATTTT.

Points on this clone: The same CDR3 arises from other DNA sequences in this sample as well. V and J are TRBV30 and TRBJ1-1; D possibly corresponds to TRBD1 (6 bases). V dropped 0 bases and J dropped 1 base, with 6 bases sitting between them. The CDR3 extends over 13 amino acids. In germline, CDR1 is GTSNPN, CDR2 SVGIG (reference sequence). The CDR3 reads CAWSVGGNTEAFF. CDR3 nucleotides: TGTGCCTGGAGTGTAGGGGGGAACACTGAAGCTTTCTTT. Supplemented by reference TRBV30 and TRBJ1-1, the full variable domain reads SQTIHQWPATLVQPVGSPLSLECTVEGTSNPNLYWYRQAAGRGLQLLFYSVGIGQISSEVPQNLSASRPQDRQFILSSKKLLLSDSGFYLCAWSVGGNTEAFFGQGTRLTVV.

V gene TRBV5-4 combines with J gene TRBJ2-5; TRBD2 agrees at 9 bases. V trimming: 1 base; J trimming: 1 base; junction bases outside the gene matches: 2. Germline lookup yields CDR1 SGHNT and CDR2 YYREEE (reference sequence). The CDR3 consists of 15 residues. CDR3 nucleotide sequence: TGTGCCAGCAGCTTGCGGACTAGCGCCCAAGAGACCCAGTACTTC. It specifies CASSLRTSAQETQYF.

V usage is TRBV27 and J usage is TRBJ1-1, with TRBD1 matching 8 bases. The CDR3 spans 16 residues. V lost 5 bases to trimming and J lost 1 base; unmatched junction nucleotides: 9. Germline CDR1 and CDR2: MNHEY and SMNVEV (reference sequence). DNA for the CDR3: TGTGCCAGCAGTCTGATTGTAGGGACAGGGAACACTGAAGCTTTCTTT. Amino acid sequence: CASSLIVGTGNTEAFF.

The chain carries TRBV10-3 and TRBJ1-1; the D gene is possibly TRBD1 (6 bases). The V and J ends lost 6 bases and 5 bases respectively, with 10 bases between them. Germline values: CDR1 ENHRY, CDR2 SYGVKD. The CDR3 spans 12 residues. The CDR3 region has the DNA TGTGCCATCAGCGGCAGGGGAACTGAAGCTTTCTTT. Translating gives CAISGRGTEAFF.

The chain is built from TRBV19 and TRBJ2-7, with a possible D match to TRBD2 (5 bases). Germline assignment: CDR1 LNHDA and CDR2 SQIVND (reference sequence). This CDR3 comprises 14 residues. Trimming shortened V by 3 bases and J by 6 bases, and 15 bases separated the two germline ends. CDR3: CASSIVEGPGEQYF. DNA of the CDR3: TGTGCCAGTAGTATTGTCGAGGGTCCGGGCGAGCAGTACTTC.

This clone was counted a single time. The chain joins TRBV5-8 to TRBJ2-5, with D perhaps matching TRBD1 (6 bases). From germline, CDR1 is SGHTS and CDR2 YDEGEE. V was cut by 4 bases and J by 12 bases, with 28 bases left in between. There are 16 residues in the CDR3. CDR3 sequence: CASSEYVIGGSHVKYF. Here the CDR3 DNA reads TGTGCCAGCAGCGAATACGTCATTGGGGGCTCCCACGTGAAGTACTTC.

The table lists this clone with a count of one. This chain connects TRBV5-5 to TRBJ2-3; unclear D gene. V dropped 5 bases and J dropped 0 bases, with 10 bases sitting between them. This CDR3 contains 14 residues. The germline V gene encodes CDR1 SGHKS and CDR2 YYEKEE (reference sequence). CDR3 in DNA: TGTGCCAGCAGGGAGAGACCTAGCACAGATACGCAGTATTTT. Amino acid sequence: CASRERPSTDTQYF.

The chain joins TRBV5-1 to TRBJ2-7; 7 bases match TRBD2. CDR3 size: 15 residues. Per the germline V gene, CDR1 is SGHRS and CDR2 is YFSETQ. The J segment lost 0 bases and the V segment lost 4 bases, leaving 7 bases of the junction unmatched. DNA for the CDR3: TGCGCCAGCAGCCCAGGGACGGGGGGCTCCTACGAGCAGTACTTC. Residues: CASSPGTGGSYEQYF.

In its sample, this clone was seen once. This chain links TRBV5-1 with TRBJ1-1; tentatively, D is TRBD1 (6 bases). CDR3 length equals 14 residues. From germline, CDR1 is SGHRS and CDR2 YFSETQ. Trimming stripped 5 bases from V and 1 base from J, with 12 bases between. The CDR3 DNA reads TGCGCCAGCAGTACAGGGATCACGAACACTGAAGCTTTCTTT. Translation: CASSTGITNTEAFF.

This clone was picked up one time. The chain combines TRBV27 with TRBJ1-2, with D perhaps TRBD1 (5 bases). The CDR3 is made up of 17 amino acids. Germline V gene sequence: CDR1 MNHEY, CDR2 SMNVEV (reference sequence). V dropped 6 bases and J dropped 4 bases, with 24 bases sitting between them. The DNA for the CDR3 is TGTGCCAGCAGCTCCGGGGTTGGGGGGTGGTTAATCTATGGCTACACCTTC. It is translated as CASSSGVGGWLIYGYTF.

The gene calls are TRBV7-6 and TRBJ2-1; the match to TRBD2 covers 8 bases. Germline-derived CDR1 and CDR2 are SGHVS and FNYEAQ. There are 16 residues in the CDR3. The V segment lost 0 bases and the J segment 7 bases; nucleotides outside the gene matches: 8. The CDR3 loop is CASSLALDGGANEQFF. The DNA of the CDR3 is TGTGCCAGCAGCTTAGCGCTTGACGGGGGGGCGAATGAGCAGTTCTTC.

This clone was detected only a few times. The rearrangement uses TRBV15 and TRBJ1-1, with D possibly matching TRBD1 (5 bases). The CDR3 sequence is 14 residues long. CDR1 and CDR2 from the germline V gene are LNHNV and YYDKDF (reference sequence). V shed 7 bases and J shed 0 bases, with 12 bases lying between them. The CDR3 DNA reads TGTGCCACCACCCCGACAGACTTGAACACTGAAGCTTTCTTT. This encodes CATTPTDLNTEAFF.

This chain connects TRBV19 to TRBJ1-3; a possible D gene is TRBD1 (6 bases). V lost 5 bases to trimming and J lost 0 bases, with 14 bases between them. Germline CDR1 LNHDA, CDR2 SQIVND (reference sequence). The CDR3 has 16 amino acids. CDR3 nucleotides: TGTGCCAGTAGTCCCTCACAGGGCGTCTCTGGAAACACCATATATTTT. Its protein is CASSPSQGVSGNTIYF.

The chain carries TRBV2 and TRBJ1-2; D not certain. From germline, CDR1 is SNHLY and CDR2 FYNNEI. This CDR3 spans 13 amino acids. Trimming removed 3 bases at V and 7 bases at J, with 12 bases between. CDR3 loop: CASSDRGIAGYTF. CDR3 DNA sequence: TGTGCCAGCAGTGATCGGGGAATCGCTGGCTACACCTTC.

The rearrangement links TRBV5-1 to TRBJ1-5; D may be TRBD1 (6 bases). Deletions cut 0 bases from V and 3 bases from J, with 10 bases between. The CDR3 spans 15 residues. Germline lookup yields CDR1 SGHRS and CDR2 YFSETQ. The CDR3 nucleotides are TGCGCCAGCAGCTTGGACGGACAGCTCAATCAGCCCCAGCATTTT. This gives the protein CASSLDGQLNQPQHF.

The chain carries TRBV7-2 and TRBJ1-3, with TRBD1 matching over 8 bases. The germline V gene encodes CDR1 SGHTA and CDR2 FQGNSA. There are 16 residues in the CDR3. J was trimmed by 0 bases and V by 7 bases; bases with no gene match: 8. CDR3 loop: CASNAGQAVSGNTIYF. CDR3 DNA: TGTGCCAGCAACGCGGGACAGGCCGTCTCTGGAAACACCATATATTTT. Variable domain in full (rest from reference TRBV7-2 and TRBJ1-3): GAGVSQSPSNKVTEKGKDVELRCDPISGHTALYWYRQSLGQGLEFLIYFQGNSAPDKSGLPSDRFSAERTGGSVSTLTIQRTQQEDSAVYLCASNAGQAVSGNTIYFGEGSWLTVV.

V usage is TRBV2 and J usage is TRBJ2-5; D call uncertain. The end of the DNA aligns better with TRBJ2-7, so the J call may be wrong. CDR3 length equals 12 residues. Per the germline V gene, CDR1 is SNHLY and CDR2 is FYNNEI. In DNA, the CDR3 is TGTGCCAGCAGTCCAAGTCGCTACGAGCAGTACTTC. Protein sequence: CASSPSRYEQYF.

The gene calls are TRBV6-1 and TRBJ1-6, with D hard to call. This CDR3 is 13 amino acids long. Germline-derived CDR1 and CDR2 are MNHNS and SASEGT. With 7 bases removed from V and 7 bases from J, the gap between germline ends came to 11 bases. The CDR3, as DNA: TGTGCCAGCACAAGGTTCGGGAATTCACCCCTCCACTTT. It codes for CASTRFGNSPLHF.

This clone has only one observation. This chain joins TRBV6-1 and TRBJ1-5, with D uncertain. From germline, CDR1 is MNHNS and CDR2 SASEGT. This CDR3 spans 15 amino acids. The V and J ends lost 6 bases and 3 bases respectively, with 15 bases between them. CDR3 DNA sequence: TGTGCCAGCAGACGCCTGGGAGTTGCCAATCAGCCCCAGCATTTT. Protein: CASRRLGVANQPQHF.

The J gene is TRBJ1-5, the V gene TRBV7-2; D unresolved. The CDR3 has 13 amino acids. With 7 bases removed from V and 7 bases from J, the gap between germline ends came to 14 bases. CDR1 and CDR2 (germline): SGHTA, FQGNSA. This chain's CDR3 is CASKRQREQPQHF. CDR3 nucleotide sequence: TGTGCCAGCAAAAGGCAACGGGAGCAGCCCCAGCATTTT.

The chain couples TRBV6-5 to TRBJ1-1; D not certain. V dropped 3 bases and J dropped 1 base, with 15 bases sitting between them. Germline lookup yields CDR1 MNHEY and CDR2 SVGAGI. The CDR3 is made up of 16 amino acids. The CDR3 bases are TGTGCCAGCAGTTATCAGCCCGGACGGGAGAACACTGAAGCTTTCTTT. As protein: CASSYQPGRENTEAFF.

Written as DNA, the CDR3 is TGCGCCAGCAGCCAGGTCTCCAGGGGGCTCTGGGATGGCTACACCTTC. It is translated as CASSQVSRGLWDGYTF. The gene calls are TRBV4-3 and TRBJ1-2, with 8 bases matching TRBD1. The germline gives CDR1 LGHNA, CDR2 YSLEER. V dropped 3 bases and J dropped 6; count of bases not matched to a gene: 12. The CDR3 totals 16 residues.

This clone appeared a few times. The chain recombines TRBV10-1 with TRBJ2-1; D possibly corresponds to TRBD2 (6 bases). Looked up from germline, CDR1 is WNHNN and CDR2 is SYGVQD (reference sequence). Between the trimmed V and J ends, which lost 2 bases and 4 bases, there was a span of 12 bases. The CDR3 is made up of 15 amino acids. The CDR3 DNA sequence: TGCGCCAGCAGTGAGCAGGCTAGCGCATACAATGAGCAGTTCTTC. It translates to CASSEQASAYNEQFF.

This chain links TRBV27 with TRBJ2-1; 14 bases agree with TRBD2. J gave up 10 bases and V 0 bases, and 5 bases lay outside the gene matches. The CDR3 length is 16 residues. Germline CDR1 and CDR2: MNHEY and SMNVEV (reference sequence). CDR3 sequence: CASSLSTSGGAGEQFF. DNA of the CDR3: TGTGCCAGCAGTTTATCGACTAGCGGGGGGGCCGGCGAGCAGTTCTTC.

This chain uses TRBV28 with TRBJ1-2; TRBD1 aligns across 8 bases. Germline loops: CDR1 MDHEN, CDR2 SYDVKM. The CDR3 runs 14 residues. The V gene end was trimmed by 2 bases and the J gene end by 5 bases; junction bases not matched to a gene: 4. The CDR3 region is CASSLGQGGYGYTF. DNA of the CDR3: TGTGCCAGCAGTTTAGGACAGGGCGGTTATGGCTACACCTTC.

For the CDR3, the DNA is TGTGCCAGCTCACGCGGACAGGGCGATCAGCCCCAGCATTTT. It codes for CASSRGQGDQPQHF. The genes are TRBV18 and TRBJ1-5, with 8 bases lining up with TRBD1. The length of the CDR3 is 14 residues. Germline values: CDR1 KGHSH, CDR2 LQKENI. After removal of 4 bases from V and 5 bases from J, the junction contained 4 bases not matched to a gene. Using reference TRBV18 and TRBJ1-5 for the parts outside the CDR3, the full variable domain is NAGVMQNPRHLVRRRGQEARLRCSPMKGHSHVYWYRQLPEEGLKFMVYLQKENIIDESGMPKERFSAEFPKEGPSILRIQQVVRGDSAAYFCASSRGQGDQPQHFGDGTRLSIL.

The gene calls are TRBV7-2 and TRBJ1-3; no firm D call. This CDR3 has 13 residues. Trimming took off 5 bases at V and 0 bases at J, with 5 bases between the two ends. Germline V lookup: CDR1 SGHTA, CDR2 FQGNSA. CDR3 in amino acids: CASSHSSGNTIYF. The CDR3 DNA is TGTGCCAGCAGCCACAGCTCTGGAAACACCATATATTTT.